This T cell receptor beta chain is from a study of response to subunit inactivated influenza vaccine. One entry per CDR3 protein results from TCRdb running MiXCR on the RT-PCR reads. The data show about 480,000 distinct CDR3 sequences, approximately 11% seen once. Study results and caveats: It was the authors' suggestion that each seasonal influenza vaccination recruits few new T cells.

The sample holds a few counts of this clonotype. Its target is unknown. This receptor was obtained from a man aged 45 to 65 who received an inactivated influenza vaccine. The sample was PBMCs from blood, taken more than 35 days after vaccination.

For the CDR3, the DNA is TGTGCCAGCAGACGGGACAGCGGGGAGCTGTTTTTT. Protein: CASRRDSGELFF. The chain links TRBV3-1 to TRBJ2-2, with TRBD1 matching 7 bases. Germline V gives CDR1 LGHDT, CDR2 YNNKEL (reference sequence). The V segment lost 6 bases and the J segment 7 bases; nucleotides outside the gene matches: 2. This CDR3 is built from 12 residues.